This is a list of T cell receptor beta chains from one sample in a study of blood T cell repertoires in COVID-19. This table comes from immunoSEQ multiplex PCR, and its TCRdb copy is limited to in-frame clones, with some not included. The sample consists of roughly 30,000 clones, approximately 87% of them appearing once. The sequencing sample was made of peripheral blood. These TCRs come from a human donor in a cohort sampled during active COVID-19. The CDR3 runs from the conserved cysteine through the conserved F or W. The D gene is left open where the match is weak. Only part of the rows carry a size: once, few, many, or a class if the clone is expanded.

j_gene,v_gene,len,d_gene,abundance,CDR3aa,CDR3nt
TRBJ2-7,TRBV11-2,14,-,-,CASSTPRGGYEQYF,TGTGCCAGCAGCACCCCAAGGGGGGGGTACGAGCAGTACTTC
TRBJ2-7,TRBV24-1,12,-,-,CATRGLSYEQYF,TGTGCCACCAGGGGCCTCTCCTACGAGCAGTACTTC
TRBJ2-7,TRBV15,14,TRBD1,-,CATSPYRGPYEQYF,TGTGCCACCAGCCCTTACAGGGGGCCCTACGAGCAGTACTTC
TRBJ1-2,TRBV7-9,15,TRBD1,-,CASSSGTGGHYGYTF,TGTGCCAGCAGCTCAGGGACAGGGGGACACTATGGCTACACCTTC
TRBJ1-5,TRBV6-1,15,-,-,CASSEAGAGNQPQHF,TGTGCCAGCAGTGAAGCAGGGGCAGGTAATCAGCCCCAGCATTTT
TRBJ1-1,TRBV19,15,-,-,CASSLVVRRNTEAFF,TGTGCCAGCAGTTTAGTAGTTCGGAGGAACACTGAAGCTTTCTTT
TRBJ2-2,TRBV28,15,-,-,CASSSQGPYPGELFF,TGTGCCAGCAGTTCCCAGGGGCCGTACCCCGGGGAGCTGTTTTTT
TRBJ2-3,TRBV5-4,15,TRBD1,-,CASSPDRGFTDTQYF,TGTGCCAGCAGCCCCGACAGGGGGTTCACAGATACGCAGTATTTT
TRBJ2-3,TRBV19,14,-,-,CASSPEGGTDTQYF,TGTGCCAGTAGCCCCGAGGGGGGCACAGATACGCAGTATTTT
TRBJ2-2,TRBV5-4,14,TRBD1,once,CASSSLQGTGELFF,TGTGCCAGCAGCTCATTACAGGGGACCGGGGAGCTGTTTTTT
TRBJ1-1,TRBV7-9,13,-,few,CASSLRQFPEAFF,TGTGCCAGCAGCTTAAGACAGTTCCCTGAAGCTTTCTTT
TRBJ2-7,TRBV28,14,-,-,CASSLGAVTYEQYF,TGTGCCAGCAGTTTAGGGGCCGTCACCTACGAGCAGTACTTC
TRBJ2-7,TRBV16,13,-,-,CASSQSHFYEQYF,TGTGCCAGCAGCCAATCCCATTTCTACGAGCAGTACTTC
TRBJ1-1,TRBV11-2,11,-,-,CASSLGGEAFF,TGTGCCAGCAGCTTAGGCGGGGAAGCTTTCTTT
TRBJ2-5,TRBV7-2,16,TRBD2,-,CASSPMGRGAQETQYF,TGTGCCAGCAGCCCAATGGGGCGGGGGGCACAAGAGACCCAGTACTTC
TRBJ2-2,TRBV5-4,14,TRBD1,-,CASSWQPGQGELFF,TGTGCCAGCAGCTGGCAGCCGGGACAGGGTGAGCTGTTTTTT
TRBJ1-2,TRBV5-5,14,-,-,CASTRDNANYGYTF,TGTGCCAGCACTCGGGACAACGCTAACTATGGCTACACCTTC
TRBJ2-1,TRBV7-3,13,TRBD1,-,CASSMGTVGEQFF,TGTGCCAGCAGCATGGGGACAGTCGGTGAGCAGTTCTTC
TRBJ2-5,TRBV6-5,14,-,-,CAIRSLTGSETQYF,TGTGCCATCCGCTCGCTGACAGGTTCAGAGACCCAGTACTTC
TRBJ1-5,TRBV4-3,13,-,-,CASSRTVNQPQHF,TGCGCCAGCAGCCGGACAGTCAATCAGCCCCAGCATTTT
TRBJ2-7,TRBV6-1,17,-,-,CASSELLGVQGSYEQYF,TGTGCCAGCAGTGAACTTCTAGGGGTACAGGGTTCCTACGAGCAGTACTTC
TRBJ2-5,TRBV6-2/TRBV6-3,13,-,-,CASSYGGLETQYF,TGTGCCAGCAGTTATGGGGGGTTGGAGACCCAGTACTTC
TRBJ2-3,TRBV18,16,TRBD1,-,CASSPLRDRPTDTQYF,TGTGCCAGCTCACCGCTCCGGGACAGACCCACAGATACGCAGTATTTT
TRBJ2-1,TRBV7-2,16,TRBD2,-,CASTPRWSGGPHEQFF,TGTGCCAGCACCCCGAGATGGTCGGGGGGGCCCCATGAGCAGTTCTTC
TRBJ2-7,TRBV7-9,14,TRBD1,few,CASSFGTASYEQYF,TGTGCCAGCAGCTTTGGGACAGCGTCCTACGAGCAGTACTTC
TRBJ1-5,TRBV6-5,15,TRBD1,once,CASTHRQGAGQPQHF,TGTGCCAGCACTCACAGACAGGGGGCGGGTCAGCCCCAGCATTTT
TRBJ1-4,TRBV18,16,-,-,CASSPPSGEYGEKLFF,TGTGCCAGCTCACCACCCTCCGGGGAGTACGGTGAAAAACTGTTTTTT
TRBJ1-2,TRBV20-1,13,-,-,CSASVPGSYGYTF,TGCAGTGCTAGTGTCCCGGGGAGCTATGGCTACACCTTC
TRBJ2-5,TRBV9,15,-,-,CASSMTSQGQETQYF,TGTGCCAGCAGCATGACGTCGCAGGGGCAAGAGACCCAGTACTTC
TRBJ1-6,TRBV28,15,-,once,CASSYTEGYNSPLHF,TGTGCCAGCAGTTATACAGAGGGATATAATTCACCCCTCCACTTT
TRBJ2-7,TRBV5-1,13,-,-,CASSLDSIDEQYF,TGCGCCAGCAGCTTGGATAGCATCGACGAGCAGTACTTC
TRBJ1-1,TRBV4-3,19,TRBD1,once,CASSQGLGTGGGMNTEAFF,TGCGCCAGCAGCCAAGGGTTAGGGACAGGGGGGGGAATGAACACTGAAGCTTTCTTT
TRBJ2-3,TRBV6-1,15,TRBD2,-,CASSEVSGGADTQYF,TGTGCCAGCAGTGAAGTTAGCGGGGGGGCAGATACGCAGTATTTT
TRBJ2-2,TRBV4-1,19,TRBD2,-,CASSQVGLAGGTNTGELFF,TGCGCCAGCAGCCAAGTGGGACTAGCGGGGGGTACGAACACCGGGGAGCTGTTTTTT
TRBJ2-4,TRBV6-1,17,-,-,CASSEEGPFVAKNIQYF,TGTGCCAGCAGTGAAGAGGGGCCGTTTGTAGCCAAAAACATTCAGTACTTC
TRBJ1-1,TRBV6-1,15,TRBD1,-,CASSDLRGRDTEAFF,TGTGCCAGCAGTGACCTCAGGGGGCGGGACACTGAAGCTTTCTTT
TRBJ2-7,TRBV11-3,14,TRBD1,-,CASSMGQDAYEQYF,TGTGCCAGCAGCATGGGACAGGACGCCTACGAGCAGTACTTC
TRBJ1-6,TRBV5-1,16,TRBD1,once,CASSLTDRGPNSPLHF,TGCGCCAGCAGCTTGACCGACAGGGGTCCAAATTCACCCCTCCACTTT
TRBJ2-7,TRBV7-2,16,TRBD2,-,CASSPSGGGPIREQYF,TGTGCCAGCAGCCCTTCCGGGGGGGGGCCTATTCGGGAGCAGTACTTC
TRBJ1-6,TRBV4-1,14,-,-,CASSQRGSRSPLHF,TGCGCCAGCAGCCAAAGGGGGTCCCGTTCACCCCTCCACTTT
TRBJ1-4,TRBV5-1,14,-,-,CASSPTGGDEKLFF,TGCGCCAGCAGCCCGACGGGGGGGGATGAAAAACTGTTTTTT
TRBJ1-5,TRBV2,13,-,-,CASSGTRNQPQHF,TGTGCCAGCAGTGGGACTCGCAATCAGCCCCAGCATTTT
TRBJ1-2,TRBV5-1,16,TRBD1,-,CASSPTPGQGNYGYTF,TGCGCCAGCAGCCCAACCCCCGGACAGGGAAACTATGGCTACACCTTC
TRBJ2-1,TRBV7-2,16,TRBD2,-,CASSLSPSGNYNEQFF,TGTGCCAGCAGCTTATCTCCTAGCGGGAACTACAATGAGCAGTTCTTC
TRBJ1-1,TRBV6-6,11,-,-,CASTRDTEAFF,TGTGCCAGCACCCGGGACACTGAAGCTTTCTTT
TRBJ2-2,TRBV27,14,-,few,CASSTSRVEGELFF,TGTGCCAGCAGTACTTCCAGGGTTGAGGGGGAGCTGTTTTTT
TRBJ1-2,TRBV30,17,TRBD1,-,CAWSPQTRQGANYGYTF,TGTGCCTGGAGTCCCCAGACTAGACAGGGAGCTAACTATGGCTACACCTTC